This T cell receptor (beta chain) was retrieved from a study of cytomegalovirus exposure and HLA in healthy donors. Study context: Previous work identified roughly 120 million unique TCR beta sequences from around 200 million T cells. Whole-study results and caveats: For most TCR beta V segments, an earlier analysis put the productive rate at about 87% or about 30% of the time. TCR beta chains associated with HLA were, in a later analysis, more clonally expanded than equally common others.

The PCR employed 60 Vbeta primers together with 13 Jbeta primers. The protocol was immunoSEQ multiplex PCR, while the TCRdb copy is restricted to in-frame clones and leaves out a portion. The sample contains 60,000 to 85,000 clones, around 78% of which appear only once. Trimming removed 2 bases from V and 4 bases from J, with 12 bases in between. The CDR3 extends over 15 amino acids. CDR1 and CDR2 (germline): KGHSH, LQKENI. A note on this clone: Its cognate antigen is unknown.

This chain joins TRBV18 and TRBJ2-1; perhaps TRBD2 as D (6 bases). The material sequenced was PBMCs. This clonotype was sampled from a man in his forties in good health and CMV-seronegative. CDR3 sequence: CASSPSLALYNEQFF. The CDR3 coding sequence is TGTGCCAGCTCACCAAGTCTAGCGCTTTACAATGAGCAGTTCTTC.